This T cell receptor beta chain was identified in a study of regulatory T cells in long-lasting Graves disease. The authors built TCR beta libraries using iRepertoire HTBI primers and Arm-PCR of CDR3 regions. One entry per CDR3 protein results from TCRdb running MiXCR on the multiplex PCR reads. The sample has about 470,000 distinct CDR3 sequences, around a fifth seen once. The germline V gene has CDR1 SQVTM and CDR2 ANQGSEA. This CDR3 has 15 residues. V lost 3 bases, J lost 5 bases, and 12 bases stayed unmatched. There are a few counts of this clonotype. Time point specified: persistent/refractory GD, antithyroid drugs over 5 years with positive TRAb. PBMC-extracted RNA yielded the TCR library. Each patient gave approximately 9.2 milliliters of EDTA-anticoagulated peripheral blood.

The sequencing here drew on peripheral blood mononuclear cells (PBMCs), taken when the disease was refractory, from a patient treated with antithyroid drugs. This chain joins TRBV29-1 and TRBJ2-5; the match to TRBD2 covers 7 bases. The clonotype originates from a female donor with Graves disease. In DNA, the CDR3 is TGCAGCGTTGACTTGCTAGCGGATGAGGGGGAGACCCAGTACTTC. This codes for CSVDLLADEGETQYF.